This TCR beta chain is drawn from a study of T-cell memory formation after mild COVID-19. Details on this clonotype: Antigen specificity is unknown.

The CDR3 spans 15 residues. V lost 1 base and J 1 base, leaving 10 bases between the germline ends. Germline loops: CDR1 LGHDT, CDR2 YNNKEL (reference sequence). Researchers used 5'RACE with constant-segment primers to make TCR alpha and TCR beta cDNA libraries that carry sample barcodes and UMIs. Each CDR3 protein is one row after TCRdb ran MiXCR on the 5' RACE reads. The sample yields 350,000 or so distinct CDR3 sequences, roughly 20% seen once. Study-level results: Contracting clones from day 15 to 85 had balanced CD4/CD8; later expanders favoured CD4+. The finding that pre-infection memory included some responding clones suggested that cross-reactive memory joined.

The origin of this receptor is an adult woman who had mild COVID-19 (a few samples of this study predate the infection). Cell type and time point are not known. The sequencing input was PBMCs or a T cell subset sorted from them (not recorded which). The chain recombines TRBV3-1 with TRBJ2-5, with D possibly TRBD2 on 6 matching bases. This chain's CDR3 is CASSQVSGSQETQYF. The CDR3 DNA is TGTGCCAGCAGCCAAGTCTCCGGGAGCCAAGAGACCCAGTACTTC.